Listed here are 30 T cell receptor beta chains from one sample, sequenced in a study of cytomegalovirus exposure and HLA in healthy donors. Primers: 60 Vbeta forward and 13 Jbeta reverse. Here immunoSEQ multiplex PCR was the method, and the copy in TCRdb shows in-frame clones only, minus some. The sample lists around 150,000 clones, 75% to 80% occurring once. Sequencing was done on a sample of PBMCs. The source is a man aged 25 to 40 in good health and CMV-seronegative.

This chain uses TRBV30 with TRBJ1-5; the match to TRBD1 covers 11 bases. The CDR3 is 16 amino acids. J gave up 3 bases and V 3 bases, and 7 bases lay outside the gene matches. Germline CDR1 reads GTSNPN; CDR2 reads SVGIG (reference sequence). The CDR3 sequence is CAWSSGTGGINQPQHF. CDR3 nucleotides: TGTGCCTGGAGCTCCGGGACAGGGGGGATCAATCAGCCCCAGCATTTT.

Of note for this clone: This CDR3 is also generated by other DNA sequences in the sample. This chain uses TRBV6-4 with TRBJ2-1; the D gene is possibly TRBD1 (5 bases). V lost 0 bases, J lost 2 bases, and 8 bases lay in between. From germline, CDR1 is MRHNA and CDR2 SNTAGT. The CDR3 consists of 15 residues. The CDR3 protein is CASSDSSGTYNEQFF. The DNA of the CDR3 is TGTGCCAGCAGTGACTCGTCAGGGACCTACAATGAGCAGTTCTTC.

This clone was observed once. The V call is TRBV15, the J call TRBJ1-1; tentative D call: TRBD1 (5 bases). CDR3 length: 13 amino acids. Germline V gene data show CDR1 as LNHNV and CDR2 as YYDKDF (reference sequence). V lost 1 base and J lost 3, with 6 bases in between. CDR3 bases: TGTGCCACCAGCAGAGCGGGGGACACTGAAGCTTTCTTT. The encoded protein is CATSRAGDTEAFF.

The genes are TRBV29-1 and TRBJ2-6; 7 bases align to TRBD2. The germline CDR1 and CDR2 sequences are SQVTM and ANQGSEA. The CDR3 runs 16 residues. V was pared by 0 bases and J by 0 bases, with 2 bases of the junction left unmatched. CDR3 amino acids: CSVEEGGGSGANVLTF. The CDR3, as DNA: TGCAGCGTTGAAGAGGGCGGGGGCTCTGGGGCCAACGTCCTGACTTTC.

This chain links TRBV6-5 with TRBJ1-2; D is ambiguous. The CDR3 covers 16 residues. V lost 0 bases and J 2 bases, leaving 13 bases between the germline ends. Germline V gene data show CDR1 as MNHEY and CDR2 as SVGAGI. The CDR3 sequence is CASSYSRGRANYGYTF. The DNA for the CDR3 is TGTGCCAGCAGTTACTCGAGAGGCCGCGCGAACTATGGCTACACCTTC.

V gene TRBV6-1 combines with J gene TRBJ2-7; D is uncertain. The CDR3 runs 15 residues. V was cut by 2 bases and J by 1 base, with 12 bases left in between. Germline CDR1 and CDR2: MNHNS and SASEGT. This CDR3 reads CASSESIAVSYEQYF. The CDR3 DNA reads TGTGCCAGCAGTGAAAGTATTGCGGTTTCCTACGAGCAGTACTTC.

As DNA, the CDR3 is TGCGCCAGCAGCTTGCTAGGCCATGAGCAGTTCTTC. Protein product: CASSLLGHEQFF. The chain combines TRBV5-1 with TRBJ2-1; D is undetermined. This CDR3 contains 12 residues. Trimming pared 1 base from V and 8 bases from J, leaving 7 bases between. CDR1 is SGHRS and CDR2 is YFSETQ in the germline V gene.

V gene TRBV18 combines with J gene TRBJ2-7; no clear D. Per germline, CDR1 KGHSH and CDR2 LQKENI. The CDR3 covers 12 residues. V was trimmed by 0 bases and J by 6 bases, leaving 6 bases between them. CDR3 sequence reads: CASSPPGGEQYF. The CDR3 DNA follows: TGTGCCAGCTCACCACCAGGCGGCGAGCAGTACTTC.

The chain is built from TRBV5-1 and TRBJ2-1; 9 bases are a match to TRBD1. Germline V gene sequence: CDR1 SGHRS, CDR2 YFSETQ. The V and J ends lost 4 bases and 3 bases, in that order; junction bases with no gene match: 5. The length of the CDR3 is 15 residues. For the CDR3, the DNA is TGCGCCAGCAGCGCCTCGGGACAGGGCTACAATGAGCAGTTCTTC. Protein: CASSASGQGYNEQFF.

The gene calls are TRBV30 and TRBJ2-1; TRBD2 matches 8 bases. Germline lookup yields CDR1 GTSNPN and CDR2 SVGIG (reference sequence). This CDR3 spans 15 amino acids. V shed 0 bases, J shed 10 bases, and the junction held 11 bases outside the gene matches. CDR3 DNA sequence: TGTGCCTGGAGTGTTCTAGCTAGCGGGTCCGGCGAGCAGTTCTTC. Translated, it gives CAWSVLASGSGEQFF.

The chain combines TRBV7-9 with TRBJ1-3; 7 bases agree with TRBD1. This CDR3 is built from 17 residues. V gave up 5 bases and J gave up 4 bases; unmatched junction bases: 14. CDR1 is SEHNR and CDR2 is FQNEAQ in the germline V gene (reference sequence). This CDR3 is CASSQRQGEALGNTIYF. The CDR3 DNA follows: TGTGCCAGCAGCCAACGCCAGGGGGAGGCCCTGGGAAACACCATATATTTT.

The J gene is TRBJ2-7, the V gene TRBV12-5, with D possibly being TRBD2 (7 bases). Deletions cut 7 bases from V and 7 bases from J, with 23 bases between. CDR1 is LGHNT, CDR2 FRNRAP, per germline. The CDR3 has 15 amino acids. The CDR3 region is CASALPGGLPQEQYF. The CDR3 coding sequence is TGTGCTAGTGCCCTTCCCGGGGGGCTCCCTCAAGAGCAGTACTTC.

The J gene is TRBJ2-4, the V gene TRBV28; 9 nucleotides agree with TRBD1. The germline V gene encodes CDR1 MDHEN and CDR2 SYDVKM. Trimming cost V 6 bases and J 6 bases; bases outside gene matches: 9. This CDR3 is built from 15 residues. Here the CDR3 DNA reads TGTGCCAGCAGCACACCGGGACAGGGTCCAAACATTCAGTACTTC. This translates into CASSTPGQGPNIQYF.

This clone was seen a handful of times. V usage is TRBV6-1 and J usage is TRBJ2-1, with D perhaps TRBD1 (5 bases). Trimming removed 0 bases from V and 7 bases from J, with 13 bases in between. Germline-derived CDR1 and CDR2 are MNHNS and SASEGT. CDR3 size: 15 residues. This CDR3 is CASSEADSPSNEQFF. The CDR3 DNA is TGTGCCAGCAGTGAAGCCGACAGCCCAAGTAATGAGCAGTTCTTC.

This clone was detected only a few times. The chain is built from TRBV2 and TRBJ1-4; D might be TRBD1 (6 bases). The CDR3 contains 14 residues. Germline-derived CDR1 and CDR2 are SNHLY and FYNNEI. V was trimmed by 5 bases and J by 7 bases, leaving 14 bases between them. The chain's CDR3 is CASSRGGEGEKLFF. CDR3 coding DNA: TGTGCCAGCAGTCGAGGGGGGGAGGGTGAAAAACTGTTTTTT.

CDR3 DNA sequence: TGTGCTAGTGGTTTGCCAACCGGGACAGGGGGCAACGAGCAGTACTTC. This gives the protein CASGLPTGTGGNEQYF. The chain is built from TRBV12-5 and TRBJ2-7; 12 bases match TRBD1. Per the germline V gene, CDR1 is LGHNT and CDR2 is FRNRAP. CDR3 length equals 16 residues. Trimming removed 2 bases from V and 5 bases from J; junction bases left unmatched: 7.

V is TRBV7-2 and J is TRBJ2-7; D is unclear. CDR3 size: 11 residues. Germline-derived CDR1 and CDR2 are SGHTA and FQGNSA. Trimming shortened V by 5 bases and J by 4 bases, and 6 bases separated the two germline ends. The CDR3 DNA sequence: TGTGCCAGCAGCACTTATTACGAGCAGTACTTC. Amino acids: CASSTYYEQYF. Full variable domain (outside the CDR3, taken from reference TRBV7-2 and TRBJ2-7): GAGVSQSPSNKVTEKGKDVELRCDPISGHTALYWYRQSLGQGLEFLIYFQGNSAPDKSGLPSDRFSAERTGGSVSTLTIQRTQQEDSAVYLCASSTYYEQYFGPGTRLTVT.

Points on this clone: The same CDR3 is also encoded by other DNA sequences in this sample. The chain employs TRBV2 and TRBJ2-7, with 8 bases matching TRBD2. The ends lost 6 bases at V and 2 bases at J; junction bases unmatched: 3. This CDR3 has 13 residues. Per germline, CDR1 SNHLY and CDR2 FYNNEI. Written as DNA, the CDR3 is TGTGCCAGCAGCCCGGGACTAGCCTACGAGCAGTACTTC. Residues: CASSPGLAYEQYF.

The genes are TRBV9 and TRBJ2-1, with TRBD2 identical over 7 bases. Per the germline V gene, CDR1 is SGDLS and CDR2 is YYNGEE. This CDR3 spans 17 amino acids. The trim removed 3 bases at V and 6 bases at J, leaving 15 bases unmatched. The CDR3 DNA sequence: TGTGCCAGCAGCGATACAGGACTTATGGGGGGGGGCAATGAGCAGTTCTTC. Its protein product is CASSDTGLMGGGNEQFF.

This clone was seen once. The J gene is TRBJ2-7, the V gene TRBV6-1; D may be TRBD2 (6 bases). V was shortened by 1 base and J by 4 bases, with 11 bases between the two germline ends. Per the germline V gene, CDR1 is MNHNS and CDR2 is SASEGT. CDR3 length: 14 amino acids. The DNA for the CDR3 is TGTGCCAGCAGTGAAGGGCTGGCGGGGTACGAGCAGTACTTC. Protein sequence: CASSEGLAGYEQYF.

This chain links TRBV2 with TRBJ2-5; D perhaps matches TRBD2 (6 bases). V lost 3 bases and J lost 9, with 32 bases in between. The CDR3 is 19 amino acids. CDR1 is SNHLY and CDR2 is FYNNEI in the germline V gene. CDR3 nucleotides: TGTGCCAGCAGTGAGACTAGTTGGGCTACCAACTCCAACTGGGGGGCCCAGTACTTC. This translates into CASSETSWATNSNWGAQYF.

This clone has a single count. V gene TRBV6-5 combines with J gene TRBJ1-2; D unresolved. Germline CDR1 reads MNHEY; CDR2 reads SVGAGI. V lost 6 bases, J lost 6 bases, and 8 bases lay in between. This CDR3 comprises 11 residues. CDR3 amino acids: CASSDGDGYTF. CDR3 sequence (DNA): TGTGCCAGCAGCGACGGGGATGGCTACACCTTC.

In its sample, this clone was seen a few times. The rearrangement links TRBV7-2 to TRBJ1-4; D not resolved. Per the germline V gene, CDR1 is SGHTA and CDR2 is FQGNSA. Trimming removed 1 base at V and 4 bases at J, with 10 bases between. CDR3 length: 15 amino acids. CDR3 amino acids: CASSLDVLSNEKLFF. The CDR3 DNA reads TGTGCCAGCAGCTTAGATGTGTTGAGTAATGAAAAACTGTTTTTT.

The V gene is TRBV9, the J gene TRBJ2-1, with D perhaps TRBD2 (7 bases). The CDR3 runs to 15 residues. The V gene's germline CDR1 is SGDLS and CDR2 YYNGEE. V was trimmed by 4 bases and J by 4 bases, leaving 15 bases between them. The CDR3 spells CASSPRGAGYNEQFF. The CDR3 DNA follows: TGTGCCAGCAGCCCCCGGGGGGCGGGATACAATGAGCAGTTCTTC.

CDR3 in amino acids: CASTRDRGWGEQFF. In DNA form, the CDR3 reads TGTGCCAGCACCCGGGACAGAGGGTGGGGTGAGCAGTTCTTC. The chain carries TRBV6-1 and TRBJ2-1; TRBD1 aligns across 7 bases. The V and J ends lost 7 bases and 9 bases, in that order; junction bases with no gene match: 12. This CDR3 is built from 14 residues. Germline values: CDR1 MNHNS, CDR2 SASEGT.

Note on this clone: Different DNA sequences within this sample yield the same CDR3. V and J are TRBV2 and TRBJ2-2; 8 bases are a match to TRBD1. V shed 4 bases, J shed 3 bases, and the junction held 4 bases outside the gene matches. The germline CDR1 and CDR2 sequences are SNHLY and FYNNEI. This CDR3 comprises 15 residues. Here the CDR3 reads CASSVDRGDTGELFF. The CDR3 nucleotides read TGTGCCAGCAGTGTAGACAGGGGCGACACCGGGGAGCTGTTTTTT.

The CDR3 is CASSSRGLDYNEQFF. CDR3 DNA sequence: TGTGCCAGCAGCTCGCGGGGTCTGGATTACAATGAGCAGTTCTTC. J is TRBJ2-1 and V is TRBV7-9, with D possibly being TRBD2 (6 bases). Trimming took 4 bases from V and 4 from J, leaving 14 bases between them. Germline V CDR1 and CDR2: SEHNR, FQNEAQ (reference sequence). The CDR3 loop spans 15 amino acids.

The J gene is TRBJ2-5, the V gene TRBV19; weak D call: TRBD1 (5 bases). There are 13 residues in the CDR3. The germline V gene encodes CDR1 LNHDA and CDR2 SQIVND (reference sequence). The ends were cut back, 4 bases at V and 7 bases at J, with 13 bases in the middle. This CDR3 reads CASSRQREGTQYF. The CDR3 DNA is TGTGCCAGTAGTAGACAGAGAGAAGGGACCCAGTACTTC.

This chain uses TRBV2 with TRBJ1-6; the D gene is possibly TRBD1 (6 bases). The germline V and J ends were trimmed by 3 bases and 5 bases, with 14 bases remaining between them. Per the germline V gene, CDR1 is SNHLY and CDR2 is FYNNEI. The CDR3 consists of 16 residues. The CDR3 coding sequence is TGTGCCAGCAGTGAGGCAGGGGTGGGCAATAATTCACCCCTCCACTTT. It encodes CASSEAGVGNNSPLHF.

The CDR3 spells CASSEYLQGKGNEKLFF. Here the CDR3 DNA reads TGTGCCAGCAGTGAATACCTACAGGGGAAGGGTAATGAAAAACTGTTTTTT. This chain connects TRBV25-1 to TRBJ1-4, with TRBD1 identical over 7 bases. This CDR3 contains 17 residues. Germline V gene lookup returns CDR1 MGHDK and CDR2 SYGVNS. J gave up 4 bases and V 0 bases, and 8 bases lay outside the gene matches. The whole variable domain, remainder taken from reference TRBV25-1 and TRBJ1-4, is EADIYQTPRYLVIGTGKKITLECSQTMGHDKMYWYQQDPGMELHLIHYSYGVNSTEKGDLSSESTVSRIRTEHFPLTLESARPSHTSQYLCASSEYLQGKGNEKLFFGSGTQLSVL.